This T cell receptor (beta chain) is drawn from a study of identical twins. V was shortened by 1 base and J by 0 bases, with 4 bases between the two germline ends. CDR1 and CDR2 (germline): KGHSH, LQKENI. The CDR3 covers 13 residues. Only healthy Caucasians were enrolled as donors. Unique molecular identifiers were present on the cDNA, which also gained a universal primer site by template switching. TCRdb re-called the 5' RACE reads with MiXCR, one entry per CDR3 protein. The table has roughly 250,000 distinct CDR3 sequences, 5.5% to 7% seen once. In addition, the sample was reused for a study of yellow fever vaccine responses in identical twins.

The origin of this receptor is a woman younger than 30 in good health. The sequenced sample consisted of memory (CD45RO+) T cells sorted from blood. The gene calls are TRBV18 and TRBJ2-7; D gene ambiguous. The CDR3 sequence is CASSPQTSYEQYF. Written as DNA, the CDR3 is TGTGCCAGCTCACCACAAACCTCCTACGAGCAGTACTTC.